What follows describes a single TCR beta chain. Its antigen is as yet unknown. This table comes from immunoSEQ multiplex PCR, and its TCRdb copy is limited to in-frame clones, with some not included. The sample has about 680,000 clones; approximately 79% are singletons. The record originates from a study of shared clonotypes between healthy human individuals. Overall study results and limits: In four donors, about 5% of naive CD4 clonotypes appeared in common.

All participating donors were Caucasian adults from Nashville, Tennessee. A split of CD4+ cells into CD45RA+ naive and CD45RA-negative memory subsets was performed. The ends were cut back, 6 bases at V and 7 bases at J, with 15 bases in the middle. CDR1 and CDR2 from the germline V gene are SNHLY and FYNNEI. This CDR3 has 14 residues. Sequencing was carried out using memory CD4+ T cells sorted from blood. Subset of the sample: CD45RA-negative fraction. The chain links TRBV2 to TRBJ2-2, with D uncertain. The origin of this receptor is a woman in her twenties or thirties in good health. The CDR3 sequence is CASRLRPGSGELFF. The CDR3 DNA is TGTGCCAGCAGGCTCAGACCAGGAAGCGGGGAGCTGTTTTTT. Combining the CDR3 with reference TRBV2 and TRBJ2-2 gives the whole variable domain EPEVTQTPSHQVTQMGQEVILRCVPISNHLYFYWYRQILGQKVEFLVSFYNNEISEKSEIFDDQFSVERPDGSNFTLKIRSTKLEDSAMYFCASRLRPGSGELFFGEGSRLTVL.